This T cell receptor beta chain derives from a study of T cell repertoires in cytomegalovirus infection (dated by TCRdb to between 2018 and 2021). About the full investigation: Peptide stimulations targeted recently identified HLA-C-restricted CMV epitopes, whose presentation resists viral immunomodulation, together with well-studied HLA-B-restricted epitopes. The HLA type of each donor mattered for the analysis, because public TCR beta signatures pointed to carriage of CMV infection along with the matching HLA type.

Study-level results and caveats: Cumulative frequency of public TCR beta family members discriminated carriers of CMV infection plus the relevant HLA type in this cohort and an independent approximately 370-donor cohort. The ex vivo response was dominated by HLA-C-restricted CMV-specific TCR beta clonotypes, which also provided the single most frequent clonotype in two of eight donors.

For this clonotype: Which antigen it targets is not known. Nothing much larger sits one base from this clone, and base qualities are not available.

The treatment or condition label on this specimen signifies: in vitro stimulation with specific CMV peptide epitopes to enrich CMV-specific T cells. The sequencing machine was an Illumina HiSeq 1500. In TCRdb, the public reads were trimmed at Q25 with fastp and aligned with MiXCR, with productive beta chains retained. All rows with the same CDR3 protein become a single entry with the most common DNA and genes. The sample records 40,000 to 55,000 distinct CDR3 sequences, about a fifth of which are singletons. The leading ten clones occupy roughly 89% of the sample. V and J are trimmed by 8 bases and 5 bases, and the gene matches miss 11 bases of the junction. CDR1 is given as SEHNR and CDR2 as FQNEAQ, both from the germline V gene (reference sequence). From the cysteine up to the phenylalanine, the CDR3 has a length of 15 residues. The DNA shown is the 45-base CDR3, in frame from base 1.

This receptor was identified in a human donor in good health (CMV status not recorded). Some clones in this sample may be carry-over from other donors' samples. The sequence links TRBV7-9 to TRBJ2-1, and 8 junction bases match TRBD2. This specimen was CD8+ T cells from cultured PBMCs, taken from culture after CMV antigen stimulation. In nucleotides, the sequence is TGTGCCAGCCGGCCAGCGGGAGATAAAGACAATGAGCAGTTCTTC. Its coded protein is CASRPAGDKDNEQFF.